This T cell receptor (beta chain) was profiled in a study of T-cell memory formation after mild COVID-19. General study results and limits: The authors left the SARS-CoV-2 specificity of second-wave clones peaking on day 37 unconfirmed. Contracting CD4+ clones sat mainly in CM and EM; CD8+ in EMRA. Day 15 to 85 contracting clones showed balanced CD4/CD8; later expanders leaned CD4+.

A single record per CDR3 protein comes from TCRdb applying MiXCR to the 5' RACE reads. The table records hundreds of thousands of distinct CDR3 sequences, about 15% of them present only once. About this clonotype: The antigen is undetermined.

The sequence was collected from a man younger than 30 who had mild COVID-19 (a few samples of this study predate the infection). Cell type and time point are not known. Sequencing input: PBMCs or a T cell subset sorted from them (not recorded which).

CDR3 bases: TGTGCCAGTGGGAGCTGGTCGGGCACCGGGGAGCTGTTTTTT. Residues: CASGSWSGTGELFF. This chain joins TRBV19 and TRBJ2-2, with TRBD2 as a possible D gene (5 bases). V was shortened by 8 bases and J by 4 bases, with 14 bases between the two germline ends. CDR1 and CDR2 from the germline V gene are LNHDA and SQIVND (reference sequence). There are 14 residues in the CDR3.